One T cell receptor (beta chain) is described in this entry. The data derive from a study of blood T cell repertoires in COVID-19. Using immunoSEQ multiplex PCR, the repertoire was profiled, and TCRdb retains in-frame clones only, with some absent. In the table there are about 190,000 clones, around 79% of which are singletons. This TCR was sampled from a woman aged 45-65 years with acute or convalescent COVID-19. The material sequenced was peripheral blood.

CDR3 coding DNA: TGTGCCAGTAGTTCCTTAGCGAGGAACACCGGGGAGCTGTTTTTT. Protein product: CASSSLARNTGELFF. The chain employs TRBV19 and TRBJ2-2, with D tentatively TRBD2 (5 bases). V lost 5 bases and J lost 1, with 11 bases in between. This CDR3 comprises 15 residues. Germline CDR1 and CDR2: LNHDA and SQIVND (reference sequence).